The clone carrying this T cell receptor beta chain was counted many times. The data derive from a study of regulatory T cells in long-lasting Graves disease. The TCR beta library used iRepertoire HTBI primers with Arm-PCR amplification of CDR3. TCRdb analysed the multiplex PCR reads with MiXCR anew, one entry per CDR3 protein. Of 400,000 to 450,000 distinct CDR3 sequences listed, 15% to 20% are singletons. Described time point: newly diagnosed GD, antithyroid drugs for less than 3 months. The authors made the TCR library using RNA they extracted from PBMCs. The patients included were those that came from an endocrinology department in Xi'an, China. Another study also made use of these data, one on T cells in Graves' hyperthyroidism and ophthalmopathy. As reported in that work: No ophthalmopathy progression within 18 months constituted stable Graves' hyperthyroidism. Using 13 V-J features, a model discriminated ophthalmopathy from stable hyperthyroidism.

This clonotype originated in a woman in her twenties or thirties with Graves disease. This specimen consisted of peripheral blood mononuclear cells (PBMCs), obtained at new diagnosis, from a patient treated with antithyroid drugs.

The CDR3 sequence is CASYRDSGELFF. The CDR3 bases are TGTGCCAGCTACCGGGACTCCGGGGAGCTGTTTTTT. The chain joins TRBV18 to TRBJ2-2; D is perhaps TRBD2 (6 bases). Per germline, CDR1 KGHSH and CDR2 LQKENI. Between the trimmed V and J ends, which lost 7 bases and 6 bases, there was a span of 9 bases. CDR3 size: 12 residues. Full variable domain (outside the CDR3, taken from reference TRBV18 and TRBJ2-2): NAGVMQNPRHLVRRRGQEARLRCSPMKGHSHVYWYRQLPEEGLKFMVYLQKENIIDESGMPKERFSAEFPKEGPSILRIQQVVRGDSAAYFCASYRDSGELFFGEGSRLTVL.